This entry describes one T cell receptor beta chain. Time point in this sample: peripheral blood 6 weeks after treatment start. Patients' urothelial carcinoma was locally advanced or metastatic. The repertoire was sequenced with immunoSEQ multiplex PCR; TCRdb's copy has only in-frame clones and lacks some. The sample includes around 53,000 clones, approximately 86% of them seen just once. V was trimmed by 10 bases and J by 0 bases, leaving 16 bases between them. The length of the CDR3 is 14 residues. Germline V gene lookup returns CDR1 MDHEN and CDR2 SYDVKM. This entry comes from a study of PD-L1 blockade in urothelial cancer. Study-wide background: Atezolizumab therapy began for patients in 2014, dosed at 1,200 mg intravenously every 3 weeks. Timepoints chosen for blood analysis were 3 weeks (second dose) and 6 weeks after treatment start. The number of prior chemotherapy regimens per patient was 0 to 3.

The chain employs TRBV28 and TRBJ2-7; possible D gene TRBD2, 6 bases. This TCR derives from a man over 45 with urothelial cancer. The sequencing used PBMCs, collected around atezolizumab (anti-PD-L1) treatment. The CDR3 sequence is CATSSSAHSYEQYF. The CDR3 nucleotides are TGTGCCACCTCGTCTAGCGCCCACTCCTACGAGCAGTACTTC.